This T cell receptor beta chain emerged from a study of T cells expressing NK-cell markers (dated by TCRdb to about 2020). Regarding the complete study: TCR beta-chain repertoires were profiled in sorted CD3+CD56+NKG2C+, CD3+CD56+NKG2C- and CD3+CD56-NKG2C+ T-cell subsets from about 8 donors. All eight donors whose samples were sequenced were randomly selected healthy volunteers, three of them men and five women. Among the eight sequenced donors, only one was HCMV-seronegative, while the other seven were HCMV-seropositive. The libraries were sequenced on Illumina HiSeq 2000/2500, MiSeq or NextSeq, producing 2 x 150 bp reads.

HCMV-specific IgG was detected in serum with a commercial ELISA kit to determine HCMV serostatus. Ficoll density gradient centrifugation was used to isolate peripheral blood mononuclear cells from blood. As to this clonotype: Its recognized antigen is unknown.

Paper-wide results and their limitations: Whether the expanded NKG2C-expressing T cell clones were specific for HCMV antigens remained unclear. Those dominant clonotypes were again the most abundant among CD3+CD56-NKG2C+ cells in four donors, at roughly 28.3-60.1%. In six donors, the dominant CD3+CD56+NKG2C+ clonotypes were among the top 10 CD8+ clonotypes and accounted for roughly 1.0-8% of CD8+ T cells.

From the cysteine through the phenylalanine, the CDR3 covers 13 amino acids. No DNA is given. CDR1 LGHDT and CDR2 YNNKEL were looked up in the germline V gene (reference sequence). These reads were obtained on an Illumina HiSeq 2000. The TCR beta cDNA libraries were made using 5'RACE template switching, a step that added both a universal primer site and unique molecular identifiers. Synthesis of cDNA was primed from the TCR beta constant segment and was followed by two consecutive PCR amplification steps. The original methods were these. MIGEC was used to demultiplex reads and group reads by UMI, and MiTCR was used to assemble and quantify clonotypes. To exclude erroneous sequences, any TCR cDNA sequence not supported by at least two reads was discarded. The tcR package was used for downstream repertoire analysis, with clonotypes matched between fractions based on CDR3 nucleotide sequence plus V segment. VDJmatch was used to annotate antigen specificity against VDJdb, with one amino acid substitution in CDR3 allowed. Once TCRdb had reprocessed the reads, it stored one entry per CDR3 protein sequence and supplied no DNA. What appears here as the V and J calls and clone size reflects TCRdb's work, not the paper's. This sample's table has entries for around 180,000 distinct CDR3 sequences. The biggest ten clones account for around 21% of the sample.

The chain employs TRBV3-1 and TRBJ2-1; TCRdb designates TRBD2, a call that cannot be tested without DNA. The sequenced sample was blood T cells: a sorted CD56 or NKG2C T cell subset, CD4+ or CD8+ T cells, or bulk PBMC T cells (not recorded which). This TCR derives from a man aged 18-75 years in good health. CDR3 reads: CASSRRARNEQFF.